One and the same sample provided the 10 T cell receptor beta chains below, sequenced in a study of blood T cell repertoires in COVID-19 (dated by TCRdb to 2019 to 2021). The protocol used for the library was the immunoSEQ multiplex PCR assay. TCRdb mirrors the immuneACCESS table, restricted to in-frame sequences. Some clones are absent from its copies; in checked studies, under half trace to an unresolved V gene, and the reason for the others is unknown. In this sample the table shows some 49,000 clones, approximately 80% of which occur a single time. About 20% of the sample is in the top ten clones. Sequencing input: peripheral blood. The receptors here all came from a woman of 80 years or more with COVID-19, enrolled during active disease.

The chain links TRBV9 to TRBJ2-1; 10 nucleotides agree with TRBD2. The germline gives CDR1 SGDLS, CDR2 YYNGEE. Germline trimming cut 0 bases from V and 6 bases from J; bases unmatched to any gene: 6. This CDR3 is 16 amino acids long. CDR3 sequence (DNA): TGTGCCAGCAGCGTAGGTTTTAGCGGGAGGCCCAATGAGCAGTTCTTC. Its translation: CASSVGFSGRPNEQFF.

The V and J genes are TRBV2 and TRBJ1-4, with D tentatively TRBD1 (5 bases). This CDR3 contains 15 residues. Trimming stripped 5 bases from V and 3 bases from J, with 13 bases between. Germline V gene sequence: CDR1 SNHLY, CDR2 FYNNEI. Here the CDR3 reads CASSQGGVSNEKLFF. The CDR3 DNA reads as TGTGCCAGCAGTCAGGGAGGGGTGTCTAATGAAAAACTGTTTTTT.

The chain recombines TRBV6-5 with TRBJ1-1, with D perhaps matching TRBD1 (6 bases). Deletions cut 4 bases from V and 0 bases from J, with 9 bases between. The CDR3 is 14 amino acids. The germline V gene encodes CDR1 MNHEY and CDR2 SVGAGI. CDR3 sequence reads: CASSFGQLNTEAFF. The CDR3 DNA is TGTGCCAGCAGTTTTGGACAGTTGAACACTGAAGCTTTCTTT.

The CDR3 coding sequence is TGTGCTAGTGGTTTCGAGAACAGGGGGACGGAGACCCAGTACTTC. This gives the protein CASGFENRGTETQYF. This chain connects TRBV12-5 to TRBJ2-5, with 8 bases aligning to TRBD1. The V and J ends lost 3 bases and 5 bases, in that order; junction bases with no gene match: 8. The CDR3 extends over 15 amino acids. Germline V gene lookup returns CDR1 LGHNT and CDR2 FRNRAP.

The CDR3 region has the DNA TGTGCCAGCAGCAAAGAAGCGTACCCGGAAGGCTACACCTTC. Its protein product is CASSKEAYPEGYTF. This rearrangement joins TRBV21-1 to TRBJ1-2. TRBV21-1 is a listed pseudogene. The CDR3 totals 14 residues.

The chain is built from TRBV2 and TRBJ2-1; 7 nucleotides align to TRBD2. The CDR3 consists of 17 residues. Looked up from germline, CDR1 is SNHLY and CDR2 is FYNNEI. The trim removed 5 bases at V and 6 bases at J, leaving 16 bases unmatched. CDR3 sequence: CASSPGWPSGLRNEQFF. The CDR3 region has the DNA TGTGCCAGCAGTCCCGGGTGGCCTAGCGGCCTGCGCAATGAGCAGTTCTTC.

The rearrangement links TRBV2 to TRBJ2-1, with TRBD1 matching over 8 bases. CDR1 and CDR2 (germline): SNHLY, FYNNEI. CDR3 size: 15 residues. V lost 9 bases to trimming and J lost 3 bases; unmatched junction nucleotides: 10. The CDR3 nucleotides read TGTGCCAGTCCAATCCGGGACAGGATCTACAATGAGCAGTTCTTC. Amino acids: CASPIRDRIYNEQFF.

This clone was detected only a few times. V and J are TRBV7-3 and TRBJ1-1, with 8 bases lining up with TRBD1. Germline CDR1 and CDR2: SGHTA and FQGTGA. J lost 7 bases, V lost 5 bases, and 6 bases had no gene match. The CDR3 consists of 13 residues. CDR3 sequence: CASSIVQGGEAFF. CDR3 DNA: TGTGCCAGCAGCATAGTACAGGGGGGTGAAGCTTTCTTT.

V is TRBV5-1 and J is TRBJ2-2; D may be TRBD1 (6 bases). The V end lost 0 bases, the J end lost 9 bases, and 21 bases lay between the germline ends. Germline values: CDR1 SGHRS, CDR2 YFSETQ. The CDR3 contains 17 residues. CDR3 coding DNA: TGCGCCAGCAGCTTGGTTTGGATCAGGGGTCAGACCAGGGAGCTGTTTTTT. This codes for CASSLVWIRGQTRELFF. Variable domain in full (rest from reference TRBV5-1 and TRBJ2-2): KAGVTQTPRYLIKTRGQQVTLSCSPISGHRSVSWYQQTPGQGLQFLFEYFSETQRNKGNFPGRFSGRQFSNSRSEMNVSTLELGDSALYLCASSLVWIRGQTRELFFGEGSRLTVL.

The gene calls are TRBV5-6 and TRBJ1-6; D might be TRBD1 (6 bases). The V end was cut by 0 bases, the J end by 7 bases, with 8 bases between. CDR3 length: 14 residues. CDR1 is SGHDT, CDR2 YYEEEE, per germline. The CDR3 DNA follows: TGTGCCAGCAGCTTGGACAGGGCCAATTCACCCCTCCACTTT. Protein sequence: CASSLDRANSPLHF. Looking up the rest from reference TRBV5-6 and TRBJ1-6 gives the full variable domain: DAGVTQSPTHLIKTRGQQVTLRCSPKSGHDTVSWYQQALGQGPQFIFQYYEEEERQRGNFPDRFSGHQFPNYSSELNVNALLLGDSALYLCASSLDRANSPLHFGNGTRLTVT.